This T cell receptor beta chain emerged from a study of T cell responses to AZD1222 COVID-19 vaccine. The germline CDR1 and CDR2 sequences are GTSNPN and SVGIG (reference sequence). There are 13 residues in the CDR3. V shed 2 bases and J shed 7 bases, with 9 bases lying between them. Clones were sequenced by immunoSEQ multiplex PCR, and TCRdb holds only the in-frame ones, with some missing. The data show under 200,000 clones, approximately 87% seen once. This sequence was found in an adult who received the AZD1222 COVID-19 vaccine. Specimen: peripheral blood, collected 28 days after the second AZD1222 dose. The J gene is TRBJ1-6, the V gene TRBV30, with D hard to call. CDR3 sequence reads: CAWSLETNSPLHF. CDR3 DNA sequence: TGTGCCTGGAGTCTAGAAACAAATTCACCCCTCCACTTT.